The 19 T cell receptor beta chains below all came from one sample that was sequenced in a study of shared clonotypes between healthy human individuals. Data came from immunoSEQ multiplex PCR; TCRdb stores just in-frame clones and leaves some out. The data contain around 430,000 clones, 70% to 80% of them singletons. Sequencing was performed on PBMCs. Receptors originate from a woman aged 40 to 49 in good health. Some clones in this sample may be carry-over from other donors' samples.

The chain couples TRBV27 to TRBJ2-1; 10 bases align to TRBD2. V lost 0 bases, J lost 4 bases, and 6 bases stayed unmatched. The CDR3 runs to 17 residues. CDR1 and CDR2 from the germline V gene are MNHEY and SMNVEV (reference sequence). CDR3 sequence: CASSLSISSGRYNEQFF. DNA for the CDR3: TGTGCCAGCAGTTTATCGATAAGTAGCGGGAGGTACAATGAGCAGTTCTTC.

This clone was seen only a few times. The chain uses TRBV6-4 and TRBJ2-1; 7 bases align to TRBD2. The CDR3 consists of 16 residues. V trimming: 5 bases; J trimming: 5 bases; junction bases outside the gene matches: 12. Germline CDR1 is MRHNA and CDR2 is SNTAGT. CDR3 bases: TGTGCCAGCAGTTCATCAGCGGGCCGGGGGGACAATGAGCAGTTCTTC. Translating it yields CASSSSAGRGDNEQFF.

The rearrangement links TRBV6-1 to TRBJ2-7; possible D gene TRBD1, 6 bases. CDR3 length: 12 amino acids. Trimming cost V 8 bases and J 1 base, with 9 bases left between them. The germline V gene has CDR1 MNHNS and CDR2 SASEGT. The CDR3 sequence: CASLDRSYEQYF. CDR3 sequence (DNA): TGTGCCAGCCTTGACAGGTCCTACGAGCAGTACTTC.

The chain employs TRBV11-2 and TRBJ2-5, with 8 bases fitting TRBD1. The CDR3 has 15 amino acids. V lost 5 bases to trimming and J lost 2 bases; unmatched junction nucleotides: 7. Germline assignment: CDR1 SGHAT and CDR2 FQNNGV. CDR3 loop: CASSIRQGWQETQYF. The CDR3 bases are TGTGCCAGCAGCATAAGACAGGGGTGGCAAGAGACCCAGTACTTC.

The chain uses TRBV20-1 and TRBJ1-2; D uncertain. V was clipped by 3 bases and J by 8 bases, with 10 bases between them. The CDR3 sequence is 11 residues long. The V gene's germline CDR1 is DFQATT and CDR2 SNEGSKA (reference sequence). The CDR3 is CSASGREGYTF. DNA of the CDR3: TGCAGTGCTAGTGGGAGGGAGGGCTACACCTTC.

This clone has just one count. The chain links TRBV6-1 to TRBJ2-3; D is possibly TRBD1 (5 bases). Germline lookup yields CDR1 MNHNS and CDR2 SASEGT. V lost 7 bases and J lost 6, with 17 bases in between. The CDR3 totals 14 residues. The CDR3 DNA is TGTGCCAGCATCCCAGGGCAGAGTTTGGATACGCAGTATTTT. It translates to CASIPGQSLDTQYF.

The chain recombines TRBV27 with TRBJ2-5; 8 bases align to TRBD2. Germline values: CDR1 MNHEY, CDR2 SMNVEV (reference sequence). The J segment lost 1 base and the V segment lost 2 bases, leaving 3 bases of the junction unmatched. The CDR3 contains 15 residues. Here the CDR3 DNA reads TGTGCCAGCAGTTTACTTGGGACTAGCCAAGAGACCCAGTACTTC. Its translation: CASSLLGTSQETQYF.

CDR3 amino acids: CASSSGREGGNQPQHF. CDR3 in DNA: TGTGCCAGCAGTTCCGGCCGGGAGGGGGGCAATCAGCCCCAGCATTTT. The genes are TRBV28 and TRBJ1-5; tentative D call: TRBD1 (6 bases). The CDR3 is 16 residues long. V was pared by 4 bases and J by 2 bases, with 15 bases between. Per the germline V gene, CDR1 is MDHEN and CDR2 is SYDVKM.

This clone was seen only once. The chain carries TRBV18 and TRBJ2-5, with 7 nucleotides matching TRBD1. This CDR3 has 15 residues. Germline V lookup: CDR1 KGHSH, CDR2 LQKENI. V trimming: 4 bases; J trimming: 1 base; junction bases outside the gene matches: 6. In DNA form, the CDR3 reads TGTGCCAGCTCACGGACACCAGGGGGCCAAGAGACCCAGTACTTC. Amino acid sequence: CASSRTPGGQETQYF.

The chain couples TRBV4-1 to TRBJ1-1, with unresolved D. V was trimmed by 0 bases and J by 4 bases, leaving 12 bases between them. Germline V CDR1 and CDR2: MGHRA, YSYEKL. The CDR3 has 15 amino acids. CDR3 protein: CASSQDNPPGTEAFF. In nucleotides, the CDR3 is TGCGCCAGCAGCCAAGATAACCCTCCAGGCACTGAAGCTTTCTTT.

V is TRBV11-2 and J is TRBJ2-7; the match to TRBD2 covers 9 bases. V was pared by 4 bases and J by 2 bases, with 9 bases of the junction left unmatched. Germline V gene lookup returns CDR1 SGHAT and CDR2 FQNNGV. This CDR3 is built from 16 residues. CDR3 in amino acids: CASSSQTSGRTYEQYF. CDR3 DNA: TGTGCCAGCAGCTCCCAGACTAGCGGAAGAACCTACGAGCAGTACTTC.

CDR3 sequence reads: CATRDRGNEKLFF. CDR3 sequence (DNA): TGTGCCACCCGGGACAGGGGGAATGAAAAACTGTTTTTT. This chain links TRBV2 with TRBJ1-4; 11 bases fit TRBD1. The CDR3 is made up of 13 amino acids. The V and J ends lost 10 bases and 5 bases, in that order; junction bases with no gene match: 3. Germline V gene sequence: CDR1 SNHLY, CDR2 FYNNEI.

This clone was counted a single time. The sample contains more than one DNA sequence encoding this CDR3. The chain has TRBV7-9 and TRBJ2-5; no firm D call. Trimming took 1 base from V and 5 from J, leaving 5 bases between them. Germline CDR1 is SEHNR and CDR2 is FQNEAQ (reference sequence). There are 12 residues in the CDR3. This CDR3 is CASSLGAETQYF. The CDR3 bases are TGTGCCAGCAGCTTAGGGGCCGAGACCCAGTACTTC. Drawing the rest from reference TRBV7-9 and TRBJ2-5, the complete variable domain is DTGVSQNPRHKITKRGQNVTFRCDPISEHNRLYWYRQTLGQGPEFLTYFQNEAQLEKSRLLSDRFSAERPKGSFSTLEIQRTEQGDSAMYLCASSLGAETQYFGPGTRLLVL.

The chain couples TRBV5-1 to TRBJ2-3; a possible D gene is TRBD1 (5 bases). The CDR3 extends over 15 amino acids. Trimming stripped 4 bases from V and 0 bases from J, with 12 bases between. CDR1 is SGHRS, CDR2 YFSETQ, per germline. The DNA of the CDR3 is TGCGCCAGCAGCCCACAGGAGTCTAGCACAGATACGCAGTATTTT. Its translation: CASSPQESSTDTQYF.

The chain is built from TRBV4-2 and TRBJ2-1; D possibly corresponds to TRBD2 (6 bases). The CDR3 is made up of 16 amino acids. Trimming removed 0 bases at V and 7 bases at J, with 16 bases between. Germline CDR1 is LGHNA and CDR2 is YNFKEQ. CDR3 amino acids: CASSQDWRGGLNEQFF. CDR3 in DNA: TGTGCCAGCAGCCAAGATTGGCGGGGCGGGTTGAATGAGCAGTTCTTC.

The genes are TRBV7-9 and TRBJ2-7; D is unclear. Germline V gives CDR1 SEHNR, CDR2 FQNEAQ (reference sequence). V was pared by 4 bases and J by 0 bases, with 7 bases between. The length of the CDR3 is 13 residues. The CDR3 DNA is TGTGCCAGCAGCTGGACGACCTCCTACGAGCAGTACTTC. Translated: CASSWTTSYEQYF. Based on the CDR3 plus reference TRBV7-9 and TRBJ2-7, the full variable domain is DTGVSQNPRHKITKRGQNVTFRCDPISEHNRLYWYRQTLGQGPEFLTYFQNEAQLEKSRLLSDRFSAERPKGSFSTLEIQRTEQGDSAMYLCASSWTTSYEQYFGPGTRLTVT.

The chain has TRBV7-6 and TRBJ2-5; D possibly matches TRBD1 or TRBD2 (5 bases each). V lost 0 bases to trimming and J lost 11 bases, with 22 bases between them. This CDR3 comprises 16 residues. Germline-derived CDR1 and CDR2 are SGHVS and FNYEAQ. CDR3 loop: CASSLASSQGSYGQYF. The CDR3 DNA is TGTGCCAGCAGCTTAGCGTCTAGCCAGGGATCCTACGGGCAGTACTTC.

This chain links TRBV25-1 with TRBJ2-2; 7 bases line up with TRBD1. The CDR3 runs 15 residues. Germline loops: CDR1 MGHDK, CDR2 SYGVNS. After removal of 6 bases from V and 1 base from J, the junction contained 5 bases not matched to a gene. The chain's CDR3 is CASSYRGGNTGELFF. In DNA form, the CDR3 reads TGTGCCAGCAGCTACAGGGGTGGGAACACCGGGGAGCTGTTTTTT.

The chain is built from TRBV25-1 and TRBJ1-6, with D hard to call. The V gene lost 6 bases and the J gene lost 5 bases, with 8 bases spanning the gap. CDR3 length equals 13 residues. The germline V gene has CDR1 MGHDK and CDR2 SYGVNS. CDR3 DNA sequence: TGTGCCAGCAGATTGACGGATAATTCACCCCTCCACTTT. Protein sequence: CASRLTDNSPLHF.